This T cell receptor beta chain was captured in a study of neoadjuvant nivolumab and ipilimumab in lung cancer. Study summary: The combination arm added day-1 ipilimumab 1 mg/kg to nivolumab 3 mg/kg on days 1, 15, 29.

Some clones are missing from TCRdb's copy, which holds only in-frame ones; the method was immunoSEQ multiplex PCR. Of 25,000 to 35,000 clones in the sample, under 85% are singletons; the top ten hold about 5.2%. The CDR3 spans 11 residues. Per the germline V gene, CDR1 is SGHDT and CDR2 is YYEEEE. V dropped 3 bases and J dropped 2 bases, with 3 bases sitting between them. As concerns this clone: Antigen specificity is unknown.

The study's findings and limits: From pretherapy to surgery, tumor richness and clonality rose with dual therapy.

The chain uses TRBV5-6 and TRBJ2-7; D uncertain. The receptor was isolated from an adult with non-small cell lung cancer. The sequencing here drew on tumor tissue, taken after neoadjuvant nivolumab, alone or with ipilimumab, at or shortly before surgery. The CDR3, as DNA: TGTGCCAGCAGCTCGCCCTACGAGCAGTACTTC. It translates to CASSSPYEQYF.